This T cell receptor (beta chain) appears in the sequencing data of a study of monozygotic twins with inflammatory bowel disease. Turning to this clonotype: Antigen specificity is unknown.

Study results and limitations: Healthy twins showed more clonotype sharing with others than IBD patients, especially patients with disease activity. Inverse Simpson values showed less TCRbeta diversity in IBD patients than in their healthy co-twins.

CDR1 SQVTM and CDR2 ANQGSEA come from the germline V gene. The CDR3 is made up of 13 amino acids. Total RNA from whole blood was isolated with no T cell sorting. UMIs containing a 6-nucleotide sample barcode were added via template switching. TCRdb reanalyzed the 5' RACE reads and collapses them to one entry per CDR3 protein, without DNA. Listed are about 300,000 distinct CDR3 sequences; 5.6% falls within the top ten. V and J are TRBV29-1 and TRBJ1-5. Material for sequencing was blood. This clonotype originated in a human donor with ulcerative colitis or Crohn's disease, or a healthy co-twin of an affected twin (not recorded which). CDR3 protein: CSVGENSNQPQHF.